This T cell receptor (beta chain) was found in a study of CD8 T cells in ankylosing spondylitis (dated by TCRdb to 2016 to 2017). Regarding the complete study: The study profiled T cell receptor beta repertoires in healthy donors and ankylosing spondylitis patients to find disease-linked TCR variants. Peripheral blood was sampled, and synovial fluid was also collected from ankylosing spondylitis patients. The full study cohort was made up of about 25 ankylosing spondylitis patients and about a hundred healthy donors.

Regarding this clonotype: Its antigen specificity is not known. There are no base qualities to consult, and no much larger clone falls within one base.

TCRdb names Illumina HiSeq 2500 as the instrument used. Quantitative 5'-RACE with molecular barcodes was used to prepare TCR beta libraries. The published analysis was carried out like this. Disease-linked TCR variants were identified with a new computational method built on a probabilistic model of VDJ rearrangement. The public reads were reanalyzed by TCRdb: fastp trimming at Q25, MiXCR alignment, in-frame beta chains only. Entries that share a CDR3 protein sequence are merged under the most common genes and DNA. TCRdb's processing, not the authors', yielded these V and J calls. Within this sample are about 500,000 distinct CDR3 sequences, with roughly 13% of them counted one time only. Jointly, the top ten make up under 7.5% of the sample. General conclusions and limits of the study: The disease-linked clones showed a CD8+ phenotype and occurred at relatively low frequencies in peripheral blood. According to the report, matched synovial fluid samples from ankylosing spondylitis patients were significantly enriched for the disease-linked clones. Blood from ankylosing spondylitis patients appeared to be characterized by a TCR beta motif composed of about eight highly homologous amino acid variants. Some motif variants were previously reported in synovial fluid and blood of reactive arthritis patients, suggesting common disease-initiation mechanisms.

The germline V gene gives CDR1 as ENHRY and CDR2 as SYGVKD. The CDR3 runs 13 residues from the cysteine to the phenylalanine. Here the CDR3 DNA is all that survives: 39 bases in frame from base 1. V trim: 6 bases; J trim: 3 bases; unmatched bases: 5. Sequences were obtained from blood, either unsorted or a sorted T cell fraction (not recorded which). This chain joins TRBV10-3 to TRBJ2-7, and TRBD1 matches 7 of the central bases. The source is a male donor with ankylosing spondylitis. In nucleotides, the sequence is TGTGCCATCAGCCACCGGGACAGCTACGAGCAGTACTTC. This gives the protein CAISHRDSYEQYF.